This T cell receptor (beta chain) was sequenced in a study of OX40 agonist ivuxolimab in advanced cancers. Study-wide context: Three patients responded partially, comprising one with hepatocellular carcinoma and two with cutaneous melanoma.

Clones were read by immunoSEQ multiplex PCR, and TCRdb kept only the in-frame ones, dropping some. The sample has approximately 130,000 clones, approximately 94% seen once; the top ten hold roughly 1%. This receptor was identified in an adult with an advanced solid tumor such as melanoma, head and neck, liver or kidney cancer. Specimen: CD4+ or CD8+ T cells sorted from blood, collected in a trial of the OX40 agonist ivuxolimab.

CDR3 DNA sequence: TGTGCCAGCAGGGATTTGGCGGGTCACACCGGGGAGCTGTTTTTT. Translation gives CASRDLAGHTGELFF. The rearrangement links TRBV7-9 to TRBJ2-2; the D gene is possibly TRBD2 (5 bases). Trimming shortened V by 6 bases and J by 3 bases, and 14 bases separated the two germline ends. The germline V gene encodes CDR1 SEHNR and CDR2 FQNEAQ (reference sequence). The CDR3 covers 15 residues. Based on the CDR3 plus reference TRBV7-9 and TRBJ2-2, the full variable domain is DTGVSQNPRHKITKRGQNVTFRCDPISEHNRLYWYRQTLGQGPEFLTYFQNEAQLEKSRLLSDRFSAERPKGSFSTLEIQRTEQGDSAMYLCASRDLAGHTGELFFGEGSRLTVL.